What follows describes a single T cell receptor beta chain. Its antigen is not known. The data are from a study of cytomegalovirus exposure and HLA in healthy donors. General study points: Earlier analysis found most TCR beta V segments productive about 87% or about 30% of the time. The authors later found most CMV-associated TCR beta chains appeared HLA-restricted.

V was clipped by 5 bases and J by 0 bases, with 11 bases between them. Germline CDR1 is MNHEY and CDR2 is SMNVEV (reference sequence). CDR3 length: 14 amino acids. The donors comprised healthy bone marrow donors. Researchers ran the PCR with 60 Vbeta and 13 Jbeta primers. Using immunoSEQ multiplex PCR, the repertoire was profiled, and TCRdb retains in-frame clones only, with some absent. The table has 150,000 to 250,000 clones, around 83% seen once. This clonotype originated in a woman aged 45 to 65 in good health and CMV-seropositive. The sequencing sample was made of PBMCs. This chain links TRBV27 with TRBJ2-7, with a possible D match to TRBD2 (6 bases). Here the CDR3 DNA reads TGTGCCAGCAGTGAAGGCGGGAACTCCTACGAGCAGTACTTC. Residues: CASSEGGNSYEQYF.